Sequencing of this T cell receptor (beta chain) was carried out in a study of T-cell reconstitution after alpha-beta-depleted transplantation in children. This clonotype was observed many times. The library targeted TCRbeta and was prepared with unique molecular identifiers. TCRdb independently ran MiXCR on the PCR reads; one entry per CDR3 protein. The sample contains roughly 45,000 distinct CDR3 sequences, 9.2% of which appear only once. With V trimmed by 0 bases and J by 4 bases, 4 bases remained unmatched. The length of the CDR3 is 15 residues. CDR1 and CDR2 from the germline V gene are SGHRS and YFSETQ.

Sequencing was performed on PBMCs, mostly from graft donor cells, taken 60 days after TCRalphabeta/CD19-depleted stem cell transplant. The sequence came from a male patient under 10 years old who had a stem cell transplant for chronic granulomatous disease, so the T cells may come from the graft donor. The chain uses TRBV5-1 and TRBJ2-1; 7 bases fit TRBD1. The CDR3 sequence: CASSLEGQQYNEQFF. The CDR3 nucleotides are TGCGCCAGCAGCTTGGAGGGACAGCAGTACAATGAGCAGTTCTTC.